The next 27 T cell receptor beta chains were all read from a single sample in a study of OX40 agonist ivuxolimab in advanced cancers. The method was immunoSEQ multiplex PCR; TCRdb's version includes in-frame clones alone and lacks a portion of them. There are about 9,000 clones in the sample; 66% occur only once, and 35% to 45% lies in the top ten. The input for sequencing was CD4+ or CD8+ T cells sorted from blood, taken in a trial of the OX40 agonist ivuxolimab. Receptor source: an adult with an advanced solid tumor such as melanoma, head and neck, liver or kidney cancer.

The V call is TRBV13, the J call TRBJ1-2; D possibly corresponds to TRBD1 (5 bases). Germline V gene lookup returns CDR1 PRHDT and CDR2 FYEKMQ (reference sequence). The CDR3 runs to 13 residues. The V gene lost 4 bases and the J gene lost 6 bases, with 12 bases spanning the gap. The CDR3 spells CASSSRGLDGYTF. CDR3 coding DNA: TGTGCCAGCAGCTCCCGGGGCCTGGATGGCTACACCTTC.

Only one count was recorded for this clone. V and J are TRBV7-9 and TRBJ2-7; 11 bases match TRBD2. CDR1 and CDR2 (germline): SEHNR, FQNEAQ (reference sequence). The CDR3 covers 14 residues. Trimming took 4 bases from V and 4 from J; bases not matched to a gene: 3. CDR3 in DNA: TGTGCCAGCAGCTCTCTAGCGGGAGGATACGAGCAGTACTTC. Protein product: CASSSLAGGYEQYF.

This clone occurred a few times. This sequence joins TRBV27 and TRBJ2-1, with 13 bases fitting TRBD2. V was clipped by 4 bases and J by 10 bases; unmatched bases: 1. Germline values: CDR1 MNHEY, CDR2 SMNVEV (reference sequence). The CDR3 spans 13 residues. The CDR3 loop is CASSSGLAGEQFF. In DNA, the CDR3 is TGTGCCAGCAGTTCGGGACTAGCGGGAGAGCAGTTCTTC.

This chain connects TRBV6-1 to TRBJ2-1; no reliable D call. CDR3 size: 14 residues. Germline assignment: CDR1 MNHNS and CDR2 SASEGT. The V end lost 3 bases, the J end lost 12 bases, and 18 bases lay between the germline ends. The CDR3 nucleotides are TGTGCCAGCAGTGATTTTTCACCACCCGAGCGGCAGTTCTTC. Encoded protein: CASSDFSPPERQFF.

V and J are TRBV7-9 and TRBJ2-7; 8 nucleotides align to TRBD2. J lost 7 bases, V lost 4 bases, and 12 bases had no gene match. CDR1 and CDR2 from the germline V gene are SEHNR and FQNEAQ (reference sequence). The CDR3 runs 15 residues. The CDR3 sequence is CASSSTSVNLREQYF. In nucleotides, the CDR3 is TGTGCCAGCAGCTCGACTAGCGTGAACCTGCGAGAGCAGTACTTC.

Only one count was recorded for this clone. The chain recombines TRBV27 with TRBJ2-7, with D possibly called TRBD1 or TRBD2 (5 bases each). CDR3 length: 13 residues. Germline loops: CDR1 MNHEY, CDR2 SMNVEV (reference sequence). V was pared by 8 bases and J by 0 bases, with 11 bases between. The CDR3, as DNA: TGTGCCAGCCGGGACGGTGACTCCTACGAGCAGTACTTC. Protein product: CASRDGDSYEQYF.

This clone is medium-sized within its sample. This chain joins TRBV2 and TRBJ2-5, with D tentatively TRBD2 (6 bases). The germline V gene has CDR1 SNHLY and CDR2 FYNNEI. This CDR3 comprises 14 residues. The V end was cut by 1 base, the J end by 2 bases, with 8 bases between. In DNA form, the CDR3 reads TGTGCCAGCAGTGAAGGACTAGTTCAAGAGACCCAGTACTTC. As protein: CASSEGLVQETQYF.

The chain uses TRBV5-5 and TRBJ1-1, with D maybe TRBD1 (5 bases). Looked up from germline, CDR1 is SGHKS and CDR2 is YYEKEE (reference sequence). The germline V and J ends were trimmed by 1 base and 2 bases, with 9 bases remaining between them. The CDR3 runs 14 residues. As DNA, the CDR3 is TGTGCCAGCAGCTTGTGGGGGGAAAACACTGAAGCTTTCTTT. Amino acids: CASSLWGENTEAFF.

The chain links TRBV2 to TRBJ1-2, with 7 bases lining up with TRBD1. Germline CDR1 SNHLY, CDR2 FYNNEI. The CDR3 loop spans 13 amino acids. V lost 7 bases and J lost 5; bases outside the gene matches: 7. CDR3 bases: TGTGCCAGCAAGTCAGGGGGTAAATATGGCTACACCTTC. Its translation is CASKSGGKYGYTF.

V is TRBV9 and J is TRBJ2-1; the D gene is possibly TRBD2 (6 bases). The CDR3 runs 15 residues. Trimming removed 0 bases from V and 7 bases from J, with 14 bases in between. Germline assignment: CDR1 SGDLS and CDR2 YYNGEE. The CDR3 sequence is CASSVGLAASNEQFF. The CDR3 nucleotides are TGTGCCAGCAGCGTAGGGTTAGCGGCTTCGAATGAGCAGTTCTTC. Using reference TRBV9 and TRBJ2-1 for the parts outside the CDR3, the full variable domain is DSGVTQTPKHLITATGQRVTLRCSPRSGDLSVYWYQQSLDQGLQFLIQYYNGEERAKGNILERFSAQQFPDLHSELNLSSLELGDSALYFCASSVGLAASNEQFFGPGTRLTVL.

The J gene is TRBJ2-2, the V gene TRBV6-5, with 8 nucleotides matching TRBD2. V was pared by 5 bases and J by 3 bases, with 2 bases of the junction left unmatched. The CDR3 loop spans 14 amino acids. Per germline, CDR1 MNHEY and CDR2 SVGAGI. This CDR3 reads CASSSGSDTGELFF. The CDR3 DNA reads as TGTGCCAGCAGTAGCGGGAGCGACACCGGGGAGCTGTTTTTT.

This clone was seen only a few times. The genes are TRBV29-1 and TRBJ2-3; the match to TRBD1 covers 7 bases. Germline CDR1 SQVTM, CDR2 ANQGSEA. Trimming at V came to 1 base and at J to 3 bases, leaving 4 bases not matched to a gene. The CDR3 contains 14 residues. The CDR3 region is CSVEGEGATDTQYF. In DNA, the CDR3 is TGCAGCGTTGAAGGAGAGGGGGCTACAGATACGCAGTATTTT.

The chain employs TRBV25-1 and TRBJ2-3, with D perhaps matching TRBD1 (7 bases). Trimming took off 5 bases at V and 7 bases at J, with 19 bases between the two ends. The germline V gene has CDR1 MGHDK and CDR2 SYGVNS. The CDR3 is 15 residues long. CDR3 loop: CASSRGGAGRNTQYF. Here the CDR3 DNA reads TGTGCCAGCAGTCGAGGGGGCGCGGGAAGGAATACGCAGTATTTT.

The chain links TRBV10-3 to TRBJ2-5; 7 bases are a match to TRBD1. The last part of the DNA fits TRBJ2-7 better; the J call may be wrong. The CDR3 covers 13 residues. The germline V gene encodes CDR1 ENHRY and CDR2 SYGVKD. The CDR3 sequence: CATGTASTDEQYF. The CDR3 coding sequence is TGTGCCACGGGGACAGCGAGTACGGACGAGCAGTACTTC.

This clone was detected ten times or more. The chain couples TRBV9 to TRBJ2-7; 8 bases are shared with TRBD2. The germline V gene encodes CDR1 SGDLS and CDR2 YYNGEE. The CDR3 is 14 amino acids. The trim removed 0 bases at V and 3 bases at J, leaving 2 bases unmatched. CDR3 residues: CASSVASGFYEQYF. The CDR3 DNA reads as TGTGCCAGCAGCGTAGCTAGCGGGTTCTACGAGCAGTACTTC. The full variable domain, with the rest looked up from reference TRBV9 and TRBJ2-7, is DSGVTQTPKHLITATGQRVTLRCSPRSGDLSVYWYQQSLDQGLQFLIQYYNGEERAKGNILERFSAQQFPDLHSELNLSSLELGDSALYFCASSVASGFYEQYFGPGTRLTVT.

This clone was counted ten times or more. The chain links TRBV10-3 to TRBJ1-2; possibly TRBD1 for D (5 bases). The CDR3 loop spans 17 amino acids. V lost 6 bases and J lost 2, with 22 bases in between. From germline, CDR1 is ENHRY and CDR2 SYGVKD. CDR3 sequence: CAISFPLPGSGNYGYTF. The CDR3 bases are TGTGCCATCAGCTTTCCCCTCCCAGGGAGCGGGAACTATGGCTACACCTTC.

The chain recombines TRBV28 with TRBJ2-1; 8 bases line up with TRBD1. CDR1 and CDR2 (germline): MDHEN, SYDVKM. This CDR3 has 15 residues. J gave up 2 bases and V 4 bases, and 4 bases lay outside the gene matches. For the CDR3, the DNA is TGTGCCAGCAGTTCGACAGGGGTCGCCTACAATGAGCAGTTCTTC. Translating gives CASSSTGVAYNEQFF.

A few counts support this clone. This sequence joins TRBV4-1 and TRBJ1-4; no clear D gene. Germline lookup yields CDR1 MGHRA and CDR2 YSYEKL. V lost 8 bases to trimming and J lost 3 bases, with 13 bases between them. CDR3 length: 14 residues. CDR3: CASALIGPNEKLFF. The CDR3 DNA is TGCGCCAGCGCCCTTATTGGCCCTAATGAAAAACTGTTTTTT.

The chain links TRBV19 to TRBJ2-7; 11 bases match TRBD2. Germline CDR1 reads LNHDA; CDR2 reads SQIVND (reference sequence). The V gene end was trimmed by 5 bases and the J gene end by 6 bases; junction bases not matched to a gene: 12. The CDR3 is 16 residues long. CDR3 nucleotide sequence: TGTGCCAGTAGTCCCCGGGTAGCGGGAGGGACAGTCGAGCAGTACTTC. Its protein product is CASSPRVAGGTVEQYF.

The V call is TRBV19, the J call TRBJ1-5; no clear D gene. CDR1 LNHDA and CDR2 SQIVND come from the germline V gene (reference sequence). CDR3 length equals 13 residues. V dropped 6 bases and J dropped 7 bases, with 13 bases sitting between them. The CDR3 DNA is TGTGCCAGTAGACGGGGAGTGGGACAGCCCCAGCATTTT. Residues: CASRRGVGQPQHF.

This clone was seen once. This rearrangement joins TRBV11-3 to TRBJ2-7; no firm D call. Between the trimmed V and J ends, which lost 6 bases and 0 bases, there was a span of 15 bases. The CDR3 is made up of 15 amino acids. Germline V gives CDR1 SGHNT, CDR2 YENEEA. CDR3 DNA sequence: TGTGCCAGCAGTCCCGGCATCGGTACCTCCTACGAGCAGTACTTC. Protein product: CASSPGIGTSYEQYF.

This clone occurred many times. The gene calls are TRBV7-3 and TRBJ2-3; D is ambiguous. This CDR3 region has 14 residues. Trimming shortened V by 1 base and J by 4 bases, and 9 bases separated the two germline ends. Germline CDR1 reads SGHTA; CDR2 reads FQGTGA. The CDR3 region is CASSLISPPDTQYF. DNA of the CDR3: TGTGCCAGCAGCTTAATTTCACCGCCAGATACGCAGTATTTT.

This clone came up a few times. The chain employs TRBV2 and TRBJ2-6; TRBD1 agrees at 9 bases. CDR1 and CDR2 (germline): SNHLY, FYNNEI. The CDR3 runs to 16 residues. The V segment lost 3 bases and the J segment 0 bases; nucleotides outside the gene matches: 0. The CDR3 DNA is TGTGCCAGCAGTGAGACAGGGGGCTCTGGGGCCAACGTCCTGACTTTC. Encoded protein: CASSETGGSGANVLTF.

This chain joins TRBV6-5 and TRBJ2-3; D could derive from TRBD1 or TRBD2 (5 bases each). CDR1 is MNHEY and CDR2 is SVGAGI in the germline V gene. V was trimmed by 7 bases and J by 2 bases, leaving 13 bases between them. This CDR3 region has 14 residues. The CDR3 DNA reads TGTGCCAGCACTTCGGGGCCAAACACAGATACGCAGTATTTT. Its translation: CASTSGPNTDTQYF.

This clone is labeled as medium-sized. The V call is TRBV6-1, the J call TRBJ2-3, with 9 bases aligning to TRBD2. Germline CDR1 reads MNHNS; CDR2 reads SASEGT. This CDR3 comprises 15 residues. J lost 4 bases, V lost 0 bases, and 2 bases had no gene match. The CDR3 DNA reads TGTGCCAGCAGTGAAGCTAGCGGGAGCCCAGATACGCAGTATTTT. Translating gives CASSEASGSPDTQYF.

This clone was recorded at least ten times. This chain connects TRBV28 to TRBJ2-2, with D maybe TRBD1 (6 bases). The CDR3 runs 14 residues. Germline V gene data show CDR1 as MDHEN and CDR2 as SYDVKM. V was shortened by 6 bases and J by 2 bases, with 10 bases between the two germline ends. The CDR3 sequence: CASRTDSNTGELFF. CDR3 bases: TGTGCCAGCAGGACGGACAGCAACACCGGGGAGCTGTTTTTT.

The chain has TRBV7-9 and TRBJ1-1; D possibly corresponds to TRBD1 (5 bases). The CDR3 spans 13 residues. Germline-derived CDR1 and CDR2 are SEHNR and FQNEAQ (reference sequence). V dropped 1 base and J dropped 6 bases, with 9 bases sitting between them. CDR3 region: CASSLGGVPEAFF. The CDR3 DNA reads as TGTGCCAGCAGCTTAGGGGGGGTCCCTGAAGCTTTCTTT.